The next 5 T cell receptor beta chains were all read from a single sample in a study of tumor and adjacent non-tumor tissue in lung cancer (dated by TCRdb to 2016 to 2019). RNA was isolated from bulk, unsorted tissue, and RNA quality was assessed with a NanoDrop ND-1000 and an Agilent 2100. The library came from multiplex PCR. The data were produced on an Illumina HiSeq 2500. TCRbeta libraries were constructed through three rounds of nested PCR with primers (Table S4) according to protocols modified from ARM-PCR. TCRdb reprocessed the public reads (quality trimming at Q25 with fastp, clone calling with MiXCR) and kept in-frame beta chains. Every entry covers one CDR3 protein and lists the most common genes and DNA from its rows. The sample data list fewer than 130,000 distinct CDR3 sequences, and 84% of these were observed just once. The ten largest clonotypes hold 22% of the sample. The sequenced material came from lung tumor tissue. These receptors all come from a man aged 70-80 years with non-small cell lung cancer.

The rearrangement links TRBV4-1 to TRBJ1-2, with D maybe TRBD1 (5 bases). The CDR3 totals 13 residues. Germline CDR1 is MGHRA and CDR2 is YSYEKL. V dropped 6 bases and J dropped 7 bases, with 15 bases sitting between them. CDR3 sequence (DNA): TGCGCCAGCAGTCACCAGACAGTAGCTGGCTACACCTTC. Translated: CASSHQTVAGYTF.

A remark on this clonotype: This may arise from a read error, as a much more abundant clone is one base away. J is TRBJ2-7 and V is TRBV20-1; D might be TRBD1 or TRBD2, each matching 5 bases. CDR1 and CDR2 (germline): DFQATT, SNEGSKA (reference sequence). The CDR3 consists of 14 residues. CDR3 protein: CNAIEGGSRGEQYF. The DNA of the CDR3 is TGCAATGCTATTGAAGGTGGTTCGAGGGGCGAGCAGTACTTC.

Concerning this clonotype: This clone may be a read error of a much larger clone one base away. The gene calls are TRBV20-1 and TRBJ2-1; D is unclear. CDR3 length: 14 residues. CDR1 is DFQATT and CDR2 is SNEGSKA in the germline V gene (reference sequence). The CDR3 region has the DNA TGCAATGCTGGAGCGTGGAGCTCCTACAATGAGCAGTTCTTC. Its protein product is CNAGAWSSYNEQFF.

DNA for the CDR3: TGTGCCAGCAGTGAAGCCAGAGTAGCCCCAGATACGCAGTATTTT. Encoded protein: CASSEARVAPDTQYF. The chain employs TRBV6-1 and TRBJ2-3; unclear D gene. V gave up 0 bases and J gave up 4 bases, with 11 bases separating them. Germline CDR1 and CDR2: MNHNS and SASEGT. The CDR3 contains 15 residues.

On this clonotype: Germline and junction disagree at one end, which may indicate a read error. The rearrangement joins TRBV4-2 to TRBJ1-4; D perhaps matches TRBD1 (5 bases). CDR1 is LGHNA, CDR2 YNFKEQ, per germline. The CDR3 length is 17 residues. The CDR3 DNA reads as TGTGCCAGAAGCCAAGTACCTTTGGGGGTAGCTAATGAAAAGCTGTTTTTT. Protein product: CARSQVPLGVANEKLFF.